The 20 T cell receptor beta chains listed next were all sequenced from one sample in a study of blood T cell repertoires in COVID-19. Using immunoSEQ multiplex PCR, the repertoire was profiled, and TCRdb retains in-frame clones only, with some absent. The data show about 100,000 clones, with 90% to 95% seen just once and 2.1% held by the top ten. The sequencing input was peripheral blood. The receptor set was obtained from a middle-aged man with active COVID-19.

The J gene is TRBJ2-5, the V gene TRBV21-1; the table's D gene call, TRBD1, was not cross checked with the DNA. TRBV21-1 is a pseudogene segment. CDR3 length: 14 amino acids. CDR3 nucleotides: TGTGCCAGCCTTAATACAGGGAACCAAGAGACCCAGTACTTC. It specifies CASLNTGNQETQYF.

CDR3 region: CASSPQRGGGYQETQYF. CDR3 bases: TGTGCCAGTAGTCCCCAGCGCGGGGGGGGATACCAAGAGACCCAGTACTTC. V is TRBV19 and J is TRBJ2-5, with 9 bases aligning to TRBD2. The CDR3 length is 17 residues. With V trimmed by 5 bases and J by 0 bases, 10 bases remained unmatched. Germline values: CDR1 LNHDA, CDR2 SQIVND (reference sequence).

The CDR3 protein is CASSVGWTGGTDTQYF. CDR3 sequence (DNA): TGTGCCAGCAGCGTAGGCTGGACAGGGGGCACAGATACGCAGTATTTT. This chain uses TRBV9 with TRBJ2-3; 9 nucleotides line up with TRBD1. From germline, CDR1 is SGDLS and CDR2 YYNGEE. The J segment lost 1 base and the V segment lost 0 bases, leaving 3 bases of the junction unmatched. The CDR3 has 16 amino acids.

CDR3 nucleotide sequence: TGTGCCAGCACGACCACCGGGACTAGCGGGAGGATAGATACGCAGTATTTT. Its protein is CASTTTGTSGRIDTQYF. The chain combines TRBV7-9 with TRBJ2-3, with 15 bases lining up with TRBD2. Germline assignment: CDR1 SEHNR and CDR2 FQNEAQ (reference sequence). This CDR3 has 17 amino acids. V shed 7 bases, J shed 5 bases, and the junction held 10 bases outside the gene matches.

This chain joins TRBV9 and TRBJ2-1; 9 bases map to TRBD2. Germline lookup yields CDR1 SGDLS and CDR2 YYNGEE. Trimming removed 4 bases from V and 0 bases from J; junction bases left unmatched: 14. The CDR3 totals 19 residues. This chain's CDR3 is CASSQSPGGGVRSYNEQFF. In DNA, the CDR3 is TGTGCCAGCAGCCAATCGCCGGGCGGGGGGGTCCGCTCCTACAATGAGCAGTTCTTC. The complete variable domain, with remaining parts taken from reference TRBV9 and TRBJ2-1, reads DSGVTQTPKHLITATGQRVTLRCSPRSGDLSVYWYQQSLDQGLQFLIQYYNGEERAKGNILERFSAQQFPDLHSELNLSSLELGDSALYFCASSQSPGGGVRSYNEQFFGPGTRLTVL.

This clone was counted a single time. The chain uses TRBV5-1 and TRBJ1-1; D call uncertain. This CDR3 spans 14 amino acids. The germline CDR1 and CDR2 sequences are SGHRS and YFSETQ. The V gene lost 4 bases and the J gene lost 2 bases, with 12 bases spanning the gap. The CDR3 loop reads CASSHGGVNTEAFF. The CDR3 coding sequence is TGCGCCAGCAGCCACGGAGGAGTCAACACTGAAGCTTTCTTT.

The CDR3 here is CASTGGSGELFF. CDR3 DNA: TGTGCCAGCACCGGAGGGTCCGGGGAGCTGTTTTTT. The chain recombines TRBV25-1 with TRBJ2-2, with a possible D match to TRBD2 (6 bases). V lost 7 bases and J lost 6, with 9 bases in between. The germline V gene has CDR1 MGHDK and CDR2 SYGVNS. CDR3 length equals 12 residues.

This chain joins TRBV18 and TRBJ1-1; D is possibly TRBD1 (6 bases). Per the germline V gene, CDR1 is KGHSH and CDR2 is LQKENI. V lost 4 bases and J lost 0, with 21 bases in between. CDR3 length: 18 amino acids. The CDR3 here is CASSRNPGHQPMNTEAFF. CDR3 DNA sequence: TGTGCCAGCTCACGGAACCCGGGACACCAGCCCATGAACACTGAAGCTTTCTTT. The full variable domain, in which reference TRBV18 and TRBJ1-1 provide the parts outside the CDR3, is NAGVMQNPRHLVRRRGQEARLRCSPMKGHSHVYWYRQLPEEGLKFMVYLQKENIIDESGMPKERFSAEFPKEGPSILRIQQVVRGDSAAYFCASSRNPGHQPMNTEAFFGQGTRLTVV.

This chain uses TRBV24-1 with TRBJ1-1; 9 bases map to TRBD1. The V segment lost 7 bases and the J segment 11 bases; nucleotides outside the gene matches: 10. The CDR3 runs to 13 residues. CDR1 is KGHDR, CDR2 SFDVKD, per germline. The CDR3 bases are TGTGCCACCAGCCCGGGACAGGGAGGTTGGGCTTTCTTT. This encodes CATSPGQGGWAFF.

The rearrangement links TRBV5-1 to TRBJ2-2; 7 nucleotides line up with TRBD1. The CDR3 consists of 16 residues. V was clipped by 3 bases and J by 5 bases; unmatched bases: 10. Germline CDR1 and CDR2: SGHRS and YFSETQ. CDR3 region: CASSSRQGEITGELFF. The CDR3 bases are TGCGCCAGCAGCTCTAGACAGGGTGAAATAACCGGGGAGCTGTTTTTT. Full variable domain (rest looked up from reference TRBV5-1 and TRBJ2-2): KAGVTQTPRYLIKTRGQQVTLSCSPISGHRSVSWYQQTPGQGLQFLFEYFSETQRNKGNFPGRFSGRQFSNSRSEMNVSTLELGDSALYLCASSSRQGEITGELFFGEGSRLTVL.

This clone was detected only a few times. The V gene is TRBV7-9, the J gene TRBJ2-7, with D unresolved. Germline loops: CDR1 SEHNR, CDR2 FQNEAQ (reference sequence). V shed 5 bases and J shed 4 bases, with 12 bases lying between them. The CDR3 is made up of 13 amino acids. In DNA form, the CDR3 reads TGTGCCAGCAGCCCCCCTCCGAGGTACGAGCAGTACGTC. It translates to CASSPPPRYEQYV.

This CDR3 reads CASALLAGSYNEQFF. The CDR3 coding sequence is TGTGCCAGCGCCCTGCTAGCGGGAAGCTACAATGAGCAGTTCTTC. J is TRBJ2-1 and V is TRBV27; 9 bases map to TRBD2. The CDR3 has 15 residues. The V and J ends lost 8 bases and 3 bases, in that order; junction bases with no gene match: 8. Germline V gene lookup returns CDR1 MNHEY and CDR2 SMNVEV (reference sequence).

V gene TRBV2 combines with J gene TRBJ1-5; D is unresolved. Per germline, CDR1 SNHLY and CDR2 FYNNEI. V gave up 8 bases and J gave up 15 bases, with 23 bases separating them. CDR3 length: 13 amino acids. Here the CDR3 reads CASCAGYQSGVHF. CDR3 nucleotide sequence: TGTGCCAGCTGCGCGGGCTATCAATCAGGAGTGCATTTT. The variable domain in full, completed from reference TRBV2 and TRBJ1-5, reads EPEVTQTPSHQVTQMGQEVILRCVPISNHLYFYWYRQILGQKVEFLVSFYNNEISEKSEIFDDQFSVERPDGSNFTLKIRSTKLEDSAMYFCASCAGYQSGVHFGDGTRLSIL.

V usage is TRBV6-5 and J usage is TRBJ1-2; 7 bases are a match to TRBD1. The length of the CDR3 is 12 residues. The ends lost 6 bases at V and 7 bases at J; junction bases unmatched: 5. Per the germline V gene, CDR1 is MNHEY and CDR2 is SVGAGI. The CDR3 reads CASRTGMGGYTF. In DNA form, the CDR3 reads TGTGCCAGCAGGACAGGGATGGGTGGCTACACCTTC.

The chain combines TRBV3-1 (or the pseudogene TRBV3-2) with TRBJ2-1, with 9 bases lining up with TRBD2. The CDR3 length is 16 residues. V was pared by 1 base and J by 3 bases, with 4 bases of the junction left unmatched. Germline-derived CDR1 and CDR2 are LGHDT and YNNKEL (reference sequence). The CDR3 DNA is TGTGCCAGCAGCCAAGTAGCGGGAGCCGACTACAATGAGCAGTTCTTC. Amino acids: CASSQVAGADYNEQFF.

The chain joins TRBV9 to TRBJ1-3; 8 nucleotides agree with TRBD1. The CDR3 loop spans 15 amino acids. The V gene end was trimmed by 4 bases and the J gene end by 4 bases; junction bases not matched to a gene: 7. CDR1 is SGDLS and CDR2 is YYNGEE in the germline V gene. The CDR3 bases are TGTGCCAGCAGCCCCCGACGGGACAGGGGAAACACCATATATTTT. Translated, it gives CASSPRRDRGNTIYF.

The J gene is TRBJ1-2, the V gene TRBV6-5; tentative D call: TRBD1 (6 bases). The CDR3 is 13 residues long. The ends were cut back, 6 bases at V and 6 bases at J, with 14 bases in the middle. CDR1 MNHEY and CDR2 SVGAGI come from the germline V gene. In nucleotides, the CDR3 is TGTGCCAGCAGCAATGACAGGCCCCATGGCTACACCTTC. Its translation: CASSNDRPHGYTF.

The chain uses TRBV5-1 and TRBJ2-3, with TRBD1 matching 7 bases. The CDR3 is 15 amino acids. Germline V gene data show CDR1 as SGHRS and CDR2 as YFSETQ. Trimming at V came to 4 bases and at J to 0 bases, leaving 5 bases not matched to a gene. CDR3 loop: CASSPGTVSTDTQYF. The CDR3, as DNA: TGCGCCAGCAGCCCTGGGACAGTTAGCACAGATACGCAGTATTTT.

The chain uses TRBV2 and TRBJ1-2; 8 bases are shared with TRBD1. V trimming: 2 bases; J trimming: 7 bases; junction bases outside the gene matches: 12. Germline-derived CDR1 and CDR2 are SNHLY and FYNNEI. This CDR3 contains 16 residues. The CDR3 loop is CASSELSQGGGSGYTF. The CDR3 DNA is TGTGCCAGCAGTGAACTCTCACAGGGGGGGGGCAGTGGCTACACCTTC.

The chain recombines TRBV6-5 with TRBJ2-2; 7 bases fit TRBD1. This CDR3 has 15 amino acids. The trim removed 2 bases at V and 4 bases at J, leaving 4 bases unmatched. The germline V gene has CDR1 MNHEY and CDR2 SVGAGI. The CDR3 bases are TGTGCCAGCAGTTACAGGGGGCTTGGCACCGGGGAGCTGTTTTTT. It is translated as CASSYRGLGTGELFF.